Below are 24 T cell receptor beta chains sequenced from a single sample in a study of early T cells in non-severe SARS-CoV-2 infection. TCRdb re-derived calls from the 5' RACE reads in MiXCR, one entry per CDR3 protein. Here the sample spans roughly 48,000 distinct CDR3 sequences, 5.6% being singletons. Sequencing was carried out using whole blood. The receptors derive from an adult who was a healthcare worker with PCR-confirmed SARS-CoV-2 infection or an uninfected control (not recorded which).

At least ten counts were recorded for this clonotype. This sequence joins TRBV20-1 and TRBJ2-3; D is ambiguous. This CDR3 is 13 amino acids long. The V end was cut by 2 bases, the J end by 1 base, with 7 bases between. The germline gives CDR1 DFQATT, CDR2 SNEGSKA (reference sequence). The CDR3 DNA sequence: TGCAGTGCTAGAAGGCTCGGCACAGATACGCAGTATTTT. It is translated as CSARRLGTDTQYF.

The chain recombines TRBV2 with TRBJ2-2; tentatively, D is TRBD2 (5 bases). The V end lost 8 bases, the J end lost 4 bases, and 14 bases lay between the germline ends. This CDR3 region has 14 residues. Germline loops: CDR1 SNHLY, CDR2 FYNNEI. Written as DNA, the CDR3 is TGTGCCAGCGAGGAGCGGCCGAGCACCGGGGAGCTGTTTTTT. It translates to CASEERPSTGELFF.

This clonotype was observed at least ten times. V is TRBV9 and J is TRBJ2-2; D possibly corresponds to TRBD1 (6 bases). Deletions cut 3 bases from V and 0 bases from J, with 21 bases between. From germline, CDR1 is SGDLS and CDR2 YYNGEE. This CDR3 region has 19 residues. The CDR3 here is CASSARGPYRDTNTGELFF. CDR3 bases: TGTGCCAGCAGCGCCCGAGGACCATACAGGGATACGAACACCGGGGAGCTGTTTTTT.

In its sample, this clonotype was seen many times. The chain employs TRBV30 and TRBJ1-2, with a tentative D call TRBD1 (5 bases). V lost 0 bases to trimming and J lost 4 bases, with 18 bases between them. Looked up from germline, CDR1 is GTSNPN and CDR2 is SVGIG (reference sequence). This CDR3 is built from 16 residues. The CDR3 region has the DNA TGTGCCTGGAGTGTCCTTGTCGTAGGGGAAGGCTATGGCTACACCTTC. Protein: CAWSVLVVGEGYGYTF. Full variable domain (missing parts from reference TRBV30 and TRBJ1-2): SQTIHQWPATLVQPVGSPLSLECTVEGTSNPNLYWYRQAAGRGLQLLFYSVGIGQISSEVPQNLSASRPQDRQFILSSKKLLLSDSGFYLCAWSVLVVGEGYGYTFGSGTRLTVV.

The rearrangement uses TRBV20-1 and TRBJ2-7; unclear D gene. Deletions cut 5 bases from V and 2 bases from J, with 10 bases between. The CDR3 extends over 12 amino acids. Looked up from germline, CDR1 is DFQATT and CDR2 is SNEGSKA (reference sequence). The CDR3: CSAPQSTYEQYF. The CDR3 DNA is TGCAGTGCTCCCCAAAGCACCTACGAGCAGTACTTC.

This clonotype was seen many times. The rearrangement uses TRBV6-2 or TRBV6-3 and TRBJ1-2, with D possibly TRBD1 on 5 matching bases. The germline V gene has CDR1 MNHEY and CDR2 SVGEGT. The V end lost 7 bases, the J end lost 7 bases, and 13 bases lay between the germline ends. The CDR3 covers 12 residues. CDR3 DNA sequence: TGTGCCAGCACCGACCCGGGACCTGGCTACACCTTC. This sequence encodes CASTDPGPGYTF.

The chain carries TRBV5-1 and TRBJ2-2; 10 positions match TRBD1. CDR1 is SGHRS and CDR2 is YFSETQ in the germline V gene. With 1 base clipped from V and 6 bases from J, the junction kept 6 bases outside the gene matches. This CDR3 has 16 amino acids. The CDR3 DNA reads TGCGCCAGCAGCTTGAGGACAGGGGGAAAATCCGGGGAGCTGTTTTTT. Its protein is CASSLRTGGKSGELFF.

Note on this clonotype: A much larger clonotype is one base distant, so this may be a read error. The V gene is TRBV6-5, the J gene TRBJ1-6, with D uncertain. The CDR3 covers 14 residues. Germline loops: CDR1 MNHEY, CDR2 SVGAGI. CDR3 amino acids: CGSGRPSEDSPLHF. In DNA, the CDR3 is TGTGGCAGCGGCCGCCCTTCGGAAGATTCACCCCTCCACTTT.

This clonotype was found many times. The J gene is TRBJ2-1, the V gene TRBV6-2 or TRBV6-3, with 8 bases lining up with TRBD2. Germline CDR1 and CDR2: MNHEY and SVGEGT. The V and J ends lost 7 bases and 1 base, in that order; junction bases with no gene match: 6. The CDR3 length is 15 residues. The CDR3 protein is CASTVTSGSYNEQFF. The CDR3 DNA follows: TGTGCCAGCACCGTAACTAGCGGATCCTACAATGAGCAGTTCTTC.

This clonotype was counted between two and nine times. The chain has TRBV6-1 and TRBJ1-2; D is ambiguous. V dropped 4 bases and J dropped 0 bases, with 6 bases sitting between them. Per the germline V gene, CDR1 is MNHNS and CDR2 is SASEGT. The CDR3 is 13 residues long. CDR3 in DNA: TGTGCCAGCAGTGGGGTCTCTAACTATGGCTACACCTTC. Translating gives CASSGVSNYGYTF.

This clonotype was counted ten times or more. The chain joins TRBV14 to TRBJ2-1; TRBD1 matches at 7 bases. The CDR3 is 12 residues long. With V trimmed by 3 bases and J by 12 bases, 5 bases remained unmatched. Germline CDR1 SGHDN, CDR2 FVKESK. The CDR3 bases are TGTGCCAGCAGCCAGATGGGACAGACGCAGTTCTTC. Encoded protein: CASSQMGQTQFF.

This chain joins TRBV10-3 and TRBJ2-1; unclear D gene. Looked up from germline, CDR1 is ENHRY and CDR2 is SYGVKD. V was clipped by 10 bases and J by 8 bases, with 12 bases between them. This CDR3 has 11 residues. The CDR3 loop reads CATSPRDEQFF. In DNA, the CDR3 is TGTGCCACCTCCCCCCGCGATGAGCAGTTCTTC.

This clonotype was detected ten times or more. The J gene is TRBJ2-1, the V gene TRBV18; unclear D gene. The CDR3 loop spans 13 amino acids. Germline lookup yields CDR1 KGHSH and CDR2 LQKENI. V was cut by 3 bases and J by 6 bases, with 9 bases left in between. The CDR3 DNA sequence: TGTGCCAGCTCACCCCCTGCGGTCAATGAGCAGTTCTTC. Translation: CASSPPAVNEQFF.

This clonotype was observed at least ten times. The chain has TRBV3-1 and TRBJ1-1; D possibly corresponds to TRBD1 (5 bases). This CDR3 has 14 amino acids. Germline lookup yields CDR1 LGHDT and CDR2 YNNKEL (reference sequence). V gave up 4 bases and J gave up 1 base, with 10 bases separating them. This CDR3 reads CASSRGHSNTEAFF. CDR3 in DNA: TGTGCCAGCAGCCGAGGACACTCGAACACTGAAGCTTTCTTT.

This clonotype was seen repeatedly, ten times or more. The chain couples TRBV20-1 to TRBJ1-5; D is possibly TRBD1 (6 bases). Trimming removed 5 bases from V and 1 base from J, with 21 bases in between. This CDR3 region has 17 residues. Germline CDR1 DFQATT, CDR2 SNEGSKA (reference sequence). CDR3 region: CSAYLGSRGWSNQPQHF. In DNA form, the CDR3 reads TGCAGTGCTTACCTGGGTAGCAGGGGATGGAGCAATCAGCCCCAGCATTTT.

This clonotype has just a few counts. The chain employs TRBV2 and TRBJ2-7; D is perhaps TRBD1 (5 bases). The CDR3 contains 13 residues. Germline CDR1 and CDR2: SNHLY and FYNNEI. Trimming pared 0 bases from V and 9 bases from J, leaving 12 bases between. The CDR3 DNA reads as TGTGCCAGCAGTGAAGCGCTTCCGCAGGGGCAGTACTTC. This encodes CASSEALPQGQYF.

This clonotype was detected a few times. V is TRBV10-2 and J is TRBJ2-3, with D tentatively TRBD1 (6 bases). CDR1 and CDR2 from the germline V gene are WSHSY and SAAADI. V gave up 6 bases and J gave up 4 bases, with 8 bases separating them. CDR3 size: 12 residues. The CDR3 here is CASSTGPDTQYF. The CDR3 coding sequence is TGCGCCAGCAGCACAGGGCCAGATACGCAGTATTTT.

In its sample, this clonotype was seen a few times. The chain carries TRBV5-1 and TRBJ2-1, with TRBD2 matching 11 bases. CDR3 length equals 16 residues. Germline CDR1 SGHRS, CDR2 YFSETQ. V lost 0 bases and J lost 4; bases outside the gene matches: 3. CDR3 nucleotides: TGCGCCAGCAGCTTGGGGACTAGCGGGCCATACAATGAGCAGTTCTTC. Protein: CASSLGTSGPYNEQFF.

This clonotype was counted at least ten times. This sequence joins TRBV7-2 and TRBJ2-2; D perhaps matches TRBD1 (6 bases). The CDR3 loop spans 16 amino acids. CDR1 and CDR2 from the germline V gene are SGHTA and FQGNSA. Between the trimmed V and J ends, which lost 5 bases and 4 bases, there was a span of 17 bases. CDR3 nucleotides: TGTGCCAGCAGCCCAGACAGGCCACTAAGCACCGGGGAGCTGTTTTTT. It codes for CASSPDRPLSTGELFF.

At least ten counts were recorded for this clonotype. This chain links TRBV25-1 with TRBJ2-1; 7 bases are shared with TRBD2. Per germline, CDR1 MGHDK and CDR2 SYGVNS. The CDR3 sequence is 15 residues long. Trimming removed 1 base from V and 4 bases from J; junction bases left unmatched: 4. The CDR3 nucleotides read TGTGCCAGCAGTGAATTAGCGGGCCGGTACAATGAGCAGTTCTTC. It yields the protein CASSELAGRYNEQFF.

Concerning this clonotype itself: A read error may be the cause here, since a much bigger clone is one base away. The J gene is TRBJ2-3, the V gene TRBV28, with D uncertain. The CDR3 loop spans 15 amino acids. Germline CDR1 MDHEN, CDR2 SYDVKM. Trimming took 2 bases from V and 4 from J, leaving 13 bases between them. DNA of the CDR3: TGTGCCAGCAGTTTAAAGACTTCCTGGGCAGATACGCAGTATTTT. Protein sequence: CASSLKTSWADTQYF.

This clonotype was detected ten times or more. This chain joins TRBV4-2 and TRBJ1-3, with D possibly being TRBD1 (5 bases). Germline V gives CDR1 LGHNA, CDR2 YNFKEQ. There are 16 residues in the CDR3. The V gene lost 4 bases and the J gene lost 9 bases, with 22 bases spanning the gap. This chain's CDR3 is CASSPHLGRDDSTIYF. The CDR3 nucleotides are TGTGCCAGCAGCCCCCATTTGGGCAGGGATGATTCCACCATATATTTT.

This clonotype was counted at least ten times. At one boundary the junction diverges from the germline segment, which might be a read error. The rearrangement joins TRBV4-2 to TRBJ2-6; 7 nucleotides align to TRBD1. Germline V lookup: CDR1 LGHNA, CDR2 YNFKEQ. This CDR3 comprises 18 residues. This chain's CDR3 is CASSRTGESRSGANVQTF. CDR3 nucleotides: TGTGCCAGCAGCCGGACAGGAGAGAGTCGGTCTGGGGCCAACGTCCAGACTTTC.

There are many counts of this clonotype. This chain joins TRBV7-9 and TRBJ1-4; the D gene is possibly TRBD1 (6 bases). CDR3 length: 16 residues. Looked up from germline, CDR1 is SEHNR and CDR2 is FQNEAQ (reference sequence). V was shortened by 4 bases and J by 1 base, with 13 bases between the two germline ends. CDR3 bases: TGTGCCAGCAGCTCGGGACAAACAGAAACTAATGAAAAACTGTTTTTT. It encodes CASSSGQTETNEKLFF.